These 13 T cell receptor beta chains were all obtained from the same sample, sequenced in a study of glioma-infiltrating T cells after dendritic cell vaccination (dated by TCRdb to the mid-2010s). The library was built by means of the immunoSEQ multiplex PCR assay. TCRdb limited this immuneACCESS table to in-frame rearrangements with V and J called. A share of clones is missing; checked studies link under half to unresolved V genes, and the rest is unexplained. Here the sample has fewer than 85,000 clones; roughly 87% occur a single time. The biggest ten clones account for approximately 2.1% of the sample. This specimen was blood, taken before dendritic cell vaccination. These receptor sequences come from a human donor with glioblastoma.

The chain carries TRBV6-1 and TRBJ2-3; D uncertain. CDR1 and CDR2 from the germline V gene are MNHNS and SASEGT. With 5 bases removed from V and 1 base from J, the gap between germline ends came to 4 bases. This CDR3 comprises 12 residues. The CDR3 spells CASSRGTDTQYF. CDR3 nucleotide sequence: TGTGCCAGCAGTCGGGGCACAGATACGCAGTATTTT.

The chain couples TRBV30 to TRBJ2-2, with TRBD2 matching 14 bases. V lost 8 bases, J lost 6 bases, and 14 bases stayed unmatched. The germline V gene has CDR1 GTSNPN and CDR2 SVGIG (reference sequence). The CDR3 length is 17 residues. In DNA, the CDR3 is TGTGCCGTTACCCGGGCCGGGGGACTAGCGGGAGCCGGGGAGCTGTTTTTT. As protein: CAVTRAGGLAGAGELFF.

This sequence joins TRBV5-4 and TRBJ2-1; 7 positions match TRBD2. This CDR3 region has 14 residues. V lost 4 bases, J lost 6 bases, and 7 bases stayed unmatched. Germline CDR1 and CDR2: SGHNT and YYREEE (reference sequence). The CDR3 protein is CASSRGGEGNEQFF. CDR3 sequence (DNA): TGTGCCAGCAGCCGGGGAGGGGAGGGCAATGAGCAGTTCTTC.

The J gene is TRBJ1-4, the V gene TRBV6-1; D unclear. Germline lookup yields CDR1 MNHNS and CDR2 SASEGT. The CDR3 has 14 residues. The V gene lost 1 base and the J gene lost 8 bases, with 11 bases spanning the gap. CDR3 sequence: CASSEVVAGEKLFF. DNA of the CDR3: TGTGCCAGCAGTGAAGTCGTTGCGGGGGAAAAACTGTTTTTT.

This clone was picked up a small number of times. The chain recombines TRBV7-9 with TRBJ1-5, with 9 nucleotides matching TRBD1. This CDR3 is 14 amino acids long. Germline CDR1 SEHNR, CDR2 FQNEAQ (reference sequence). V dropped 4 bases and J dropped 4; count of bases not matched to a gene: 2. Here the CDR3 reads CASSSGQGNQPQHF. The CDR3 bases are TGTGCCAGCAGCTCGGGACAGGGAAATCAGCCCCAGCATTTT.

This chain links TRBV9 with TRBJ1-3; no reliable D call. V lost 2 bases to trimming and J lost 0 bases, with 12 bases between them. CDR3 size: 16 residues. Germline V lookup: CDR1 SGDLS, CDR2 YYNGEE. The CDR3 protein is CASSVSAGLSGNTIYF. The CDR3 nucleotides are TGTGCCAGCAGCGTCTCGGCAGGCCTCTCTGGAAACACCATATATTTT.

This chain connects TRBV11-2 to TRBJ1-1; TRBD1 aligns across 11 bases. With 1 base clipped from V and 4 bases from J, the junction kept 11 bases outside the gene matches. Germline CDR1 SGHAT, CDR2 FQNNGV. The CDR3 is 18 amino acids. The CDR3 sequence is CASSLGRDRGYVSTEAFF. The CDR3 nucleotides are TGTGCCAGCAGCTTAGGTCGGGACAGGGGGTACGTATCCACTGAAGCTTTCTTT.

The chain has TRBV6-1 and TRBJ1-1; weak D call: TRBD1 (5 bases). This CDR3 has 14 residues. The germline gives CDR1 MNHNS, CDR2 SASEGT. The ends were cut back, 2 bases at V and 7 bases at J, with 14 bases in the middle. The CDR3 reads CASSEFTGTYEAFF. As DNA, the CDR3 is TGTGCCAGCAGTGAATTTACAGGAACCTATGAAGCTTTCTTT.

This clone was seen only once. The gene calls are TRBV6-5 and TRBJ2-1, with TRBD2 as a possible D gene (6 bases). V dropped 7 bases and J dropped 3 bases, with 16 bases sitting between them. CDR1 is MNHEY, CDR2 SVGAGI, per germline. The CDR3 runs 15 residues. The CDR3 sequence: CASNDGTPHYNEQFF. In DNA, the CDR3 is TGTGCCAGCAACGACGGGACTCCCCACTACAATGAGCAGTTCTTC.

The CDR3 spells CSAERANYGYTF. The CDR3 DNA is TGCAGCGCCGAGAGAGCTAACTATGGCTACACCTTC. V and J are TRBV29-1 and TRBJ1-2; the D is unclear. The CDR3 totals 12 residues. Trimming removed 7 bases from V and 0 bases from J, with 9 bases in between. Germline-derived CDR1 and CDR2 are SQVTM and ANQGSEA.

The chain employs TRBV12-5 and TRBJ1-1; D gene uncertain. CDR1 and CDR2 from the germline V gene are LGHNT and FRNRAP. The CDR3 sequence is 14 residues long. Trimming shortened V by 3 bases and J by 3 bases, and 11 bases separated the two germline ends. CDR3 DNA: TGTGCTAGTGGTTTATACCCACATGACACTGAAGCTTTCTTT. It codes for CASGLYPHDTEAFF.

V and J are TRBV5-4 and TRBJ2-1, with 14 positions matching TRBD2. V was clipped by 0 bases and J by 2 bases; unmatched bases: 7. Per the germline V gene, CDR1 is SGHNT and CDR2 is YYREEE (reference sequence). The CDR3 has 19 residues. CDR3 nucleotide sequence: TGTGCCAGCAGCTTGGGGGGGACTAGCGGGAGTGGGACCTACAATGAGCAGTTCTTC. It yields the protein CASSLGGTSGSGTYNEQFF.

This clone showed up just once. V usage is TRBV5-1 and J usage is TRBJ2-2; 11 bases are shared with TRBD2. Germline values: CDR1 SGHRS, CDR2 YFSETQ. The CDR3 covers 16 residues. V lost 4 bases, J lost 5 bases, and 7 bases stayed unmatched. The CDR3 nucleotides are TGCGCCAGCAGCCCGACTAGCGGGGTCCTAACCGGGGAGCTGTTTTTT. This codes for CASSPTSGVLTGELFF.